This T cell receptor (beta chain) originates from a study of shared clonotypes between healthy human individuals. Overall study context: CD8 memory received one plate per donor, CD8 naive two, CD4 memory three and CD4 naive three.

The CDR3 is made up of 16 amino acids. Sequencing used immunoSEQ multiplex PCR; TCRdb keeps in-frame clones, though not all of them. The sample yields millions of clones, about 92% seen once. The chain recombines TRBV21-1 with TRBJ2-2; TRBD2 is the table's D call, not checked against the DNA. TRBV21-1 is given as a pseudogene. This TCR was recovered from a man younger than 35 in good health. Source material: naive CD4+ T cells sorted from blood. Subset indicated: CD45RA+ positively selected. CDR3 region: CASSGQRGANTGELFF. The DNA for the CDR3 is TGTGCCAGCAGCGGACAGCGGGGGGCGAACACCGGGGAGCTGTTTTTT.